These 28 T cell receptor beta chains were sequenced from one sample in a study of blood T cell repertoires in COVID-19 (dated by TCRdb to 2020 to 2022). The method behind the library was the immunoSEQ multiplex PCR assay. TCRdb provides this immuneACCESS table in a form limited to in-frame rearrangements. Some clones are lacking; in checked studies, under half of them reflect an unresolved V gene, and why the rest are absent is not known. This sample is represented by over 85,000 clones; over 75% of them were singletons. Roughly 12% of the sample rests with the top ten. The source material was peripheral blood. Every receptor here comes from a human donor in a cohort sampled during active COVID-19.

V is TRBV4-1 and J is TRBJ1-2; D is perhaps TRBD1 (5 bases). The length of the CDR3 is 15 residues. CDR1 and CDR2 from the germline V gene are MGHRA and YSYEKL. V was shortened by 0 bases and J by 5 bases, with 13 bases between the two germline ends. CDR3 sequence (DNA): TGCGCCAGCAGCCAAGATGGAGGCGGGACTTATGGCTACACCTTC. Its protein product is CASSQDGGGTYGYTF.

The V gene is TRBV7-7, the J gene TRBJ2-2; D not resolved. The ends were cut back, 1 base at V and 1 base at J, with 7 bases in the middle. Germline CDR1 reads SSHAT; CDR2 reads FNYEAQ (reference sequence). This CDR3 contains 15 residues. CDR3 in amino acids: CASSLGYGNTGELFF. The CDR3 DNA is TGTGCCAGCAGCTTAGGGTACGGGAACACCGGGGAGCTGTTTTTT. The entire variable domain, with the rest obtained from reference TRBV7-7 and TRBJ2-2, is as follows: GAGVSQSPRYKVTKRGQDVTLRCDPISSHATLYWYQQALGQGPEFLTYFNYEAQPDKSGLPSDRFSAERPEGSISTLTIQRTEQRDSAMYRCASSLGYGNTGELFFGEGSRLTVL.

The gene calls are TRBV19 and TRBJ2-5; D is perhaps TRBD2 (6 bases). Looked up from germline, CDR1 is LNHDA and CDR2 is SQIVND (reference sequence). The CDR3 length is 14 residues. V was cut by 0 bases and J by 7 bases, with 12 bases left in between. Here the CDR3 reads CASSIDLRGLTQYF. CDR3 coding DNA: TGTGCCAGTAGTATAGATCTGAGGGGACTGACCCAGTACTTC.

The rearrangement links TRBV13 to TRBJ2-3, with a weak D call TRBD1 (6 bases). CDR1 PRHDT and CDR2 FYEKMQ come from the germline V gene (reference sequence). The germline V and J ends were trimmed by 5 bases and 3 bases, with 15 bases remaining between them. The CDR3 totals 15 residues. DNA for the CDR3: TGTGCCAGCAGCGGGACATTGCTGGGGACAGATACGCAGTATTTT. Protein sequence: CASSGTLLGTDTQYF.

The chain is built from TRBV10-3 and TRBJ1-1; D is unclear. In germline, CDR1 is ENHRY, CDR2 SYGVKD. V lost 8 bases and J lost 3, with 7 bases in between. This CDR3 is built from 11 residues. CDR3 sequence reads: CAIRADTEAFF. In DNA form, the CDR3 reads TGTGCCATCCGTGCAGACACTGAAGCTTTCTTT.

The V gene is TRBV7-7, the J gene TRBJ2-4; TRBD2 agrees at 14 bases. V lost 6 bases to trimming and J lost 8 bases; unmatched junction nucleotides: 15. The CDR3 is 18 residues long. Germline V gives CDR1 SSHAT, CDR2 FNYEAQ (reference sequence). The CDR3 nucleotides are TGTGCCAGCAGGAAGGGACTAGCGGGAGCCCAGCGAGGGGACATTCAGTACTTC. Its translation is CASRKGLAGAQRGDIQYF.

The genes are TRBV11-2 and TRBJ1-2, with 7 bases matching TRBD1. V gave up 5 bases and J gave up 2 bases; unmatched junction bases: 11. The CDR3 contains 16 residues. The germline V gene encodes CDR1 SGHAT and CDR2 FQNNGV. CDR3 residues: CASSPPRGGHNYGYTF. DNA of the CDR3: TGTGCCAGCAGCCCCCCACGAGGGGGCCACAACTATGGCTACACCTTC.

V is TRBV28 and J is TRBJ2-7; 10 bases match TRBD1. V shed 1 base, J shed 3 bases, and the junction held 3 bases outside the gene matches. This CDR3 is built from 15 residues. Germline CDR1 is MDHEN and CDR2 is SYDVKM. Written as DNA, the CDR3 is TGTGCCAGCAGTTTATTCGGACAGGGGGGCTACGAGCAGTACTTC. This gives the protein CASSLFGQGGYEQYF.

The chain joins TRBV15 to TRBJ2-7; 9 bases are shared with TRBD1. CDR1 is LNHNV, CDR2 YYDKDF, per germline (reference sequence). The CDR3 length is 17 residues. The V segment lost 3 bases and the J segment 7 bases; nucleotides outside the gene matches: 16. CDR3: CATSRRGPGQGRREQYF. In DNA form, the CDR3 reads TGTGCCACCAGCAGGCGGGGGCCGGGACAGGGTCGACGGGAGCAGTACTTC.

This rearrangement joins TRBV19 to TRBJ1-2; D call uncertain. There are 15 residues in the CDR3. V was trimmed by 3 bases and J by 2 bases, leaving 13 bases between them. The germline V gene has CDR1 LNHDA and CDR2 SQIVND (reference sequence). CDR3 DNA sequence: TGTGCCAGTAGTATCGGAGAGGGAAGGAACTATGGCTACACCTTC. It translates to CASSIGEGRNYGYTF.

The rearrangement joins TRBV18 to TRBJ2-1, with D perhaps TRBD2 (6 bases). From germline, CDR1 is KGHSH and CDR2 LQKENI. The CDR3 spans 12 residues. V was trimmed by 0 bases and J by 10 bases, leaving 7 bases between them. The CDR3 loop is CASSPPEGEQFF. Written as DNA, the CDR3 is TGTGCCAGCTCACCACCGGAGGGGGAGCAGTTCTTC.

This clone has just one count. V and J are TRBV4-2 and TRBJ2-5; D is uncertain. Trimming shortened V by 0 bases and J by 5 bases, and 13 bases separated the two germline ends. CDR1 and CDR2 from the germline V gene are LGHNA and YNFKEQ. The CDR3 is 15 residues long. DNA of the CDR3: TGTGCCAGCAGCCAAGATCCGGTAGCTCGGGAGACCCAGTACTTC. The encoded protein is CASSQDPVARETQYF.

This sequence joins TRBV3-1 (or the pseudogene TRBV3-2) and TRBJ1-1; 9 nucleotides align to TRBD1. J lost 4 bases, V lost 4 bases, and 10 bases had no gene match. Germline V gene sequence: CDR1 LGHDT, CDR2 YNNKEL (reference sequence). The CDR3 sequence is 16 residues long. CDR3 region: CASSPGTGREGTEAFF. Written as DNA, the CDR3 is TGTGCCAGCAGCCCCGGGACAGGGAGGGAGGGCACTGAAGCTTTCTTT.

This clone is a singleton in its sample. This chain joins TRBV14 and TRBJ1-1, with TRBD1 as a possible D gene (5 bases). CDR1 SGHDN and CDR2 FVKESK come from the germline V gene. The V and J ends lost 3 bases and 0 bases respectively, with 8 bases between them. This CDR3 region has 14 residues. The CDR3 sequence is CASSQSGVNTEAFF. In DNA form, the CDR3 reads TGTGCCAGCAGCCAGTCGGGGGTGAACACTGAAGCTTTCTTT.

The chain is built from TRBV19 and TRBJ2-5; TRBD2 matches at 8 bases. This CDR3 spans 15 amino acids. The V gene end was trimmed by 7 bases and the J gene end by 9 bases; junction bases not matched to a gene: 16. Germline V CDR1 and CDR2: LNHDA, SQIVND (reference sequence). CDR3 region: CASTETSGSLVAQYF. The CDR3 DNA reads TGTGCCAGTACGGAAACTAGCGGCTCCCTGGTTGCCCAGTACTTC.

The V gene is TRBV30, the J gene TRBJ1-1, with D unresolved. The CDR3 runs 13 residues. The germline V gene encodes CDR1 GTSNPN and CDR2 SVGIG (reference sequence). V was clipped by 2 bases and J by 1 base, with 8 bases between them. CDR3 in amino acids: CAWSYGKNTEAFF. CDR3 DNA sequence: TGTGCCTGGAGTTACGGGAAGAACACTGAAGCTTTCTTT. Full variable domain (outside the CDR3, taken from reference TRBV30 and TRBJ1-1): SQTIHQWPATLVQPVGSPLSLECTVEGTSNPNLYWYRQAAGRGLQLLFYSVGIGQISSEVPQNLSASRPQDRQFILSSKKLLLSDSGFYLCAWSYGKNTEAFFGQGTRLTVV.

The chain couples TRBV7-2 to TRBJ2-3, with D possibly matching TRBD2 (6 bases). Trimming removed 1 base at V and 0 bases at J, with 14 bases between. Germline V gene lookup returns CDR1 SGHTA and CDR2 FQGNSA. This CDR3 has 17 residues. CDR3 DNA: TGTGCCAGCAGCTTAGAGGGGAGGCGGGGTAGCACAGATACGCAGTATTTT. This codes for CASSLEGRRGSTDTQYF.

The chain recombines TRBV19 with TRBJ2-7, with D possibly matching TRBD1 (5 bases). The CDR3 extends over 12 amino acids. Germline values: CDR1 LNHDA, CDR2 SQIVND (reference sequence). V shed 5 bases and J shed 4 bases, with 9 bases lying between them. This CDR3 is CASSATGYEQYF. The CDR3 region has the DNA TGTGCCAGTAGTGCCACAGGATACGAGCAGTACTTC.

This clone turned up a few times. The chain combines TRBV7-9 with TRBJ2-7, with a tentative D call TRBD1 (5 bases). Germline V gene data show CDR1 as SEHNR and CDR2 as FQNEAQ (reference sequence). The CDR3 covers 14 residues. Trimming pared 1 base from V and 3 bases from J, leaving 10 bases between. Here the CDR3 reads CASSLGPRDYEQYF. CDR3 coding DNA: TGTGCCAGCAGCTTAGGTCCCAGGGACTACGAGCAGTACTTC.

The chain uses TRBV5-5 and TRBJ2-5; possibly TRBD2 for D (5 bases). Germline CDR1 is SGHKS and CDR2 is YYEKEE (reference sequence). Between the trimmed V and J ends, which lost 0 bases and 5 bases, there was a span of 8 bases. CDR3 length: 13 residues. DNA of the CDR3: TGTGCCAGCAGCTTGGCCGGGGTGGAGACCCAGTACTTC. Its translation is CASSLAGVETQYF.

The chain has TRBV4-3 and TRBJ1-1; 9 positions match TRBD1. Trimming took 4 bases from V and 3 from J; bases not matched to a gene: 3. In germline, CDR1 is LGHNA, CDR2 YSLEER. CDR3 length equals 14 residues. CDR3: CASSLGTGYTEAFF. The CDR3 DNA is TGCGCCAGCAGCCTTGGGACAGGGTACACTGAAGCTTTCTTT.

The V and J genes are TRBV18 and TRBJ1-2; 7 bases fit TRBD1. CDR3 length equals 15 residues. Trimming cost V 3 bases and J 7 bases; bases outside gene matches: 11. CDR1 is KGHSH and CDR2 is LQKENI in the germline V gene. Here the CDR3 DNA reads TGTGCCAGCTCACCCAGCATGCAGGGGGAGAGTGGCTACACCTTC. Translation: CASSPSMQGESGYTF.

The rearrangement links TRBV4-3 to TRBJ2-7; D ambiguous. Trimming cost V 4 bases and J 3 bases, with 16 bases left between them. This CDR3 has 15 residues. Germline V gene lookup returns CDR1 LGHNA and CDR2 YSLEER. In DNA form, the CDR3 reads TGCGCCAGCAGCCCAAACGTCCGGCAGGTCTACGAGCAGTACTTC. Residues: CASSPNVRQVYEQYF.

The DNA for the CDR3 is TGTGCCAGCAGCCCTCGGGGTAGCGGGCCACTCAATGAGCAGTTCTTC. Its translation is CASSPRGSGPLNEQFF. The chain combines TRBV5-4 with TRBJ2-1; the match to TRBD2 covers 7 bases. This CDR3 contains 16 residues. Germline V gives CDR1 SGHNT, CDR2 YYREEE (reference sequence). Unmatched junction bases numbered 13, after V lost 4 bases and J lost 6 bases.

The rearrangement joins TRBV6-5 to TRBJ1-2; D is unresolved. Trimming removed 4 bases from V and 3 bases from J, with 12 bases in between. From germline, CDR1 is MNHEY and CDR2 SVGAGI. This CDR3 comprises 14 residues. The CDR3 nucleotides read TGTGCCAGCAGTTTCTCCGGAGGGTACTATGGCTACACCTTC. Protein product: CASSFSGGYYGYTF.

The chain couples TRBV4-1 to TRBJ2-1; perhaps TRBD1 as D (6 bases). Per germline, CDR1 MGHRA and CDR2 YSYEKL. The CDR3 contains 15 residues. Trimming cost V 0 bases and J 7 bases, with 13 bases left between them. DNA for the CDR3: TGCGCCAGCAGCCAAGAGCCAGGGGACGGTAATGAGCAGTTCTTC. Its translation: CASSQEPGDGNEQFF.

The V and J genes are TRBV29-1 and TRBJ2-1, with 7 bases identical to TRBD2. Trimming at V came to 0 bases and at J to 7 bases, leaving 9 bases not matched to a gene. Germline values: CDR1 SQVTM, CDR2 ANQGSEA. The CDR3 consists of 15 residues. The CDR3 nucleotides are TGCAGCGTTGAAGATGGGGGACTACTAAGGAATGAGCAGTTCTTC. Translated: CSVEDGGLLRNEQFF.

V usage is TRBV24-1 and J usage is TRBJ1-1; TRBD1 matches at 9 bases. This CDR3 is 13 amino acids long. Germline lookup yields CDR1 KGHDR and CDR2 SFDVKD. V lost 4 bases to trimming and J lost 10 bases; unmatched junction nucleotides: 6. CDR3 protein: CATSEGQGVRAFF. CDR3 sequence (DNA): TGTGCCACCAGTGAGGGACAGGGAGTTCGAGCTTTCTTT.